The TCR beta chain described here comes from a study of beta chain features in type 1 diabetes (dated by TCRdb to the late 2010s). A note on the overall study: No differences in mean age, gender distribution, total cell number or subset yield were found between patients and healthy donors. A total of about 100,000,000 sorted cells were examined across all samples, and RNA yield correlated strongly with the number of cells per subset. Regulatory and stem cell-like memory subsets were isolated from only 8 patients and about eight healthy donors, whereas naive and central memory subsets came from all 30 or so donors. In the study, TCRB repertoires of sorted circulating CD4+ T cell subsets from recently diagnosed type 1 diabetes patients were compared with those of matched healthy donors. The paper's findings and limits, for the study overall: A moderate but significant shortening of TCRB CDR3 length was observed in type 1 diabetes patients in all four CD4+ subsets. Because cDNA was sequenced instead of genomic DNA, activated cells with high expression could be over-represented, although the groups did not differ in activation or CD3 levels. Shorter templates might have been favored by PCR, but patient and control samples were amplified and corrected together, so both groups would have been affected equally by any skew. Patients with type 1 diabetes made fewer insertions and deleted more nucleotides at VDJ recombination sites, implying thymic rearrangement abnormalities. Because small numbers of individuals were included in the HLA sub-analyses, any influence of HLA type on TCRB rearrangement was left unresolved. Naive, central memory and regulatory TCRB repertoires appeared to be more similar among patients than among healthy donors.

The entire amount of isolated RNA was reverse transcribed using the High Capacity cDNA Reverse Transcription Kit, so the sequenced TCRB transcripts were expressed ones. Naive, central memory and regulatory T cell samples underwent deep immunoSEQ sequencing, averaging about 3.5 million total reads per sample. After sorted cells were lysed in RLT buffer, RNA was extracted with DNase-treated RNeasy Micro or Mini kits, with the choice depending on cell number. To prevent cross-contamination, every cell subset was processed on its own, while patient and healthy donor samples were processed together. TCRB sequences were amplified from cDNA with the immunoSEQ multiplex PCR, producing 87-bp fragments spanning the CDR3 region. Sequencing of the amplicons was performed on the Illumina HiSeq platform. Per the authors' processing: PCR bias was corrected computationally using synthetic template baselines, and reads within Hamming distance 2 were collapsed, with unmergeable singletons discarded. Reads were aligned against IMGT so that V, D and J genes, CDR3 length and insertions or deletions at six rearrangement sites could be assigned. Within each subset, clonotype counts were normalized to sorted cell number, and only after that were true diversity and Gini coefficients computed with the tcR R package. The overlap coefficient, calculated on TCRB nucleotide sequences, was used to measure repertoire sharing. Out-of-frame TCRB sequences from naive cells were analyzed as a proxy for the pre-selection repertoire. The source is immuneACCESS, and TCRdb retained only in-frame sequences with V and J called. Part of the clones is not carried over; for the studies checked, unresolved V genes explain less than half of this, and the remainder is unexplained. The V and J calls and the clone size are those of that table, but D and trimming were determined from the DNA. The sample includes about 370,000 clones, with about 14% observed a single time. The ten largest clones represent about 0.018% of the sample.

Each donor gave one peripheral blood draw, approximately 0.11 L on average, collected into heparinised tubes. Naive, central memory, regulatory and stem cell-like memory CD4+ T cells were sorted on a BD FACSAria II using a panel including CD45RO, CCR7, CD25, CD127, CD95 and CD27. Every sorted population had a purity above 95%. PBMCs were isolated right away by Lymphoprep density gradient centrifugation and were stained directly, without culture. Samples were stained and sorted in pairs, with one healthy donor and one patient per experiment, so that batch effects were minimized. Taken from the germline V gene, the CDR1 and CDR2 loops are SNHLY and FYNNEI. From cysteine to phenylalanine, the CDR3 is 14 amino acids long. The only DNA kept is the CDR3, 42 bases in frame from the first base. V lost 2 bases and J lost 5 bases; the stretch between them is 11 bases long. About this clone itself: Its antigen target is currently unknown. No clone much larger than this one lies a single base away; base qualities are absent.

The source is a woman aged 18-30 years in good health. The sequenced sample was naive CD4+ T cells from blood. The cell subset or site label of this sample denotes: true naive CD4+ T cells. This receptor chain uses TRBV2 and TRBJ2-3; TRBD2 might be the D gene, on 6 matching bases. CDR3 loop: CASSESSVIDTQYF. The DNA is as follows: TGTGCCAGCAGTGAATCTAGCGTGATAGATACGCAGTATTTT.